Each of the 13 T cell receptor beta chains below was sequenced from the same sample in a study of blood T cell repertoires in COVID-19. TCRdb keeps only in-frame clones here, not all; method: immunoSEQ multiplex PCR. The repertoire holds roughly 480,000 clones, with roughly 89% as singletons. The source material was peripheral blood. Receptors were obtained from a man aged 18 to 35 with COVID-19, enrolled during active disease.

The V gene is TRBV24-1, the J gene TRBJ2-7; TRBD1 agrees at 8 bases. The CDR3 has 14 amino acids. Trimming took 5 bases from V and 2 from J; bases not matched to a gene: 4. CDR1 and CDR2 from the germline V gene are KGHDR and SFDVKD. In DNA, the CDR3 is TGTGCCACCAGTGCCGGGACAGGCCCCTACGAGCAGTACTTC. It yields the protein CATSAGTGPYEQYF.

About this clone itself: Within the sample, other DNA sequences also encode this same CDR3. V usage is TRBV5-1 and J usage is TRBJ2-7; 10 bases match TRBD1. The CDR3 spans 14 residues. V shed 4 bases, J shed 5 bases, and the junction held 6 bases outside the gene matches. CDR1 is SGHRS, CDR2 YFSETQ, per germline. CDR3 nucleotides: TGCGCCAGCAGCCCCGGGACAGGGGAACACGAGCAGTACTTC. It encodes CASSPGTGEHEQYF.

This chain uses TRBV19 with TRBJ1-3, with a possible D match to TRBD1 (5 bases). The CDR3 spans 19 residues. Trimming cost V 3 bases and J 0 bases, with 21 bases left between them. The germline V gene has CDR1 LNHDA and CDR2 SQIVND (reference sequence). The CDR3 here is CASSMDLHQGPYSGNTIYF. The CDR3 DNA is TGTGCCAGTAGTATGGACCTCCATCAGGGCCCTTACTCTGGAAACACCATATATTTT.

With respect to this clone: Relative to the germline gene, one junction end is altered; a read error may explain this. The chain couples TRBV7-2 to TRBJ2-1; D perhaps matches TRBD2 (6 bases). Per the germline V gene, CDR1 is SGHTA and CDR2 is FQGNSA. The CDR3 has 15 residues. The CDR3 sequence is CASSLAGTLYNEQFF. CDR3 nucleotide sequence: TGTGCCAGCAGCCTAGCCGGGACTCTCTACAATGAGCAGTTCTTC.

This clone was detected only once. The gene calls are TRBV18 and TRBJ1-3; D is perhaps TRBD1 (5 bases). There are 16 residues in the CDR3. Trimming removed 5 bases at V and 0 bases at J, with 14 bases between. Germline CDR1 is KGHSH and CDR2 is LQKENI. CDR3 nucleotide sequence: TGTGCCAGCTCAACAGCCACAGGCCCCTCTGGAAACACCATATATTTT. Its protein product is CASSTATGPSGNTIYF.

This clone was recorded once. The V and J genes are TRBV11-2 and TRBJ2-7; perhaps TRBD2 as D (5 bases). Germline V lookup: CDR1 SGHAT, CDR2 FQNNGV. Trimming took 3 bases from V and 2 from J, leaving 11 bases between them. The CDR3 totals 14 residues. CDR3 coding DNA: TGTGCCAGCAGCTTGACTACATCCCCCTACGAGCAGTACTTC. It encodes CASSLTTSPYEQYF.

J is TRBJ2-7 and V is TRBV19, with 12 bases fitting TRBD1. The CDR3 runs to 15 residues. The germline gives CDR1 LNHDA, CDR2 SQIVND (reference sequence). The junction had 8 bases not matched to a gene; V was cut back by 5 bases and J by 6 bases. CDR3 residues: CASSLSGQGAREQYF. The DNA of the CDR3 is TGTGCCAGTAGTCTCTCGGGACAGGGGGCCCGCGAGCAGTACTTC.

The genes are TRBV27 and TRBJ1-1; possibly TRBD1 for D (6 bases). Trimming took 7 bases from V and 0 from J, leaving 12 bases between them. The CDR3 contains 14 residues. CDR1 is MNHEY, CDR2 SMNVEV, per germline (reference sequence). The CDR3 loop is CASNRTEMNTEAFF. The CDR3 bases are TGTGCCAGCAACCGGACAGAGATGAACACTGAAGCTTTCTTT.

Only a few counts were recorded for this clone. The chain has TRBV19 and TRBJ1-5; perhaps TRBD1 as D (6 bases). Germline V gives CDR1 LNHDA, CDR2 SQIVND (reference sequence). V lost 5 bases, J lost 1 base, and 12 bases lay in between. The length of the CDR3 is 15 residues. CDR3 sequence: CASSDTGRSNQPQHF. CDR3 nucleotides: TGTGCCAGTAGTGATACAGGGCGAAGCAATCAGCCCCAGCATTTT. Supplemented by reference TRBV19 and TRBJ1-5, the full variable domain reads DGGITQSPKYLFRKEGQNVTLSCEQNLNHDAMYWYRQDPGQGLRLIYYSQIVNDFQKGDIAEGYSVSREKKESFPLTVTSAQKNPTAFYLCASSDTGRSNQPQHFGDGTRLSIL.

The chain employs TRBV19 and TRBJ1-2; D unresolved. Germline CDR1 and CDR2: LNHDA and SQIVND (reference sequence). V was trimmed by 7 bases and J by 2 bases, leaving 17 bases between them. The CDR3 has 15 residues. CDR3 region: CASNPSFTENYGYTF. The CDR3 bases are TGTGCCAGTAATCCCTCATTTACGGAGAACTATGGCTACACCTTC.

This clone has just one count. This rearrangement joins TRBV7-9 to TRBJ2-3, with D hard to call. V shed 8 bases and J shed 4 bases, with 16 bases lying between them. From germline, CDR1 is SEHNR and CDR2 FQNEAQ (reference sequence). CDR3 length equals 14 residues. The CDR3 region is CASGTRNLADTQYF. As DNA, the CDR3 is TGTGCCAGCGGTACTCGCAATCTCGCAGATACGCAGTATTTT.

This rearrangement joins TRBV5-5 to TRBJ2-7; D might be TRBD2 (6 bases). Trimming cost V 2 bases and J 4 bases, with 16 bases left between them. This CDR3 is 15 amino acids long. Germline assignment: CDR1 SGHKS and CDR2 YYEKEE (reference sequence). CDR3 in amino acids: CASSFGVPGAYEQYF. The CDR3 region has the DNA TGTGCCAGCAGCTTTGGAGTCCCGGGAGCTTACGAGCAGTACTTC.

CDR3 loop: CASSLGFGDGYTF. CDR3 nucleotide sequence: TGCGCCAGCAGCTTGGGTTTCGGGGATGGCTACACCTTC. The chain uses TRBV5-1 and TRBJ1-2; D call uncertain. Deletions cut 0 bases from V and 6 bases from J, with 9 bases between. From germline, CDR1 is SGHRS and CDR2 YFSETQ. The CDR3 runs to 13 residues.